The 14 T cell receptor beta chains given below trace back to one sample, sequenced in a study of vaccination effects on CD4 cells after COVID-19 (dated 2022 in TCRdb). Their target antigens are unknown. The ViraFEST assay stimulated PBMC with viral peptide pools and then used TCR sequencing to identify antigen-specific CD4+ T cell clonotypes by expansion. After more than 9 days of culture, CD4+ T cells were isolated with the EasySep CD4+ T cell isolation kit. Each participant got two doses of an mRNA SARS-CoV-2 vaccine, either BNT162b2 or mRNA-1273. Libraries were built with the immunoSEQ multiplex PCR assay. The immuneACCESS repertoire file appears here via TCRdb, limited to in-frame rearrangements. These files lack a portion of the clones; in checked studies, under half of the deficit traces to unresolved V genes, and the cause of the others is not known. This sample is represented by around 25,000 clones; roughly 76% of them were singletons. Roughly 5.7% of the sample is held by the ten biggest clonotypes.

Sequencing used CD4+ T cells from PBMCs cultured with SARS-CoV-2 spike peptides, obtained after COVID-19 vaccination. In the paper's terms, the cell subset or site label means: SARS-CoV-2 spike overlapping peptide pool stimulation. These receptors were taken from a human donor who received a COVID-19 vaccine. Some clones in this sample may be carry-over from other donors' samples.

The rearrangement uses TRBV7-3 and TRBJ1-5; weak D call: TRBD1 (6 bases). Germline V CDR1 and CDR2: SGHTA, FQGTGA. Trimming removed 0 bases at V and 5 bases at J, with 8 bases between. The CDR3 sequence is 14 residues long. The DNA of the CDR3 is TGTGCCAGCAGCTTAACCGGGGGCGATCAGCCCCAGCATTTT. This codes for CASSLTGGDQPQHF.

This chain joins TRBV5-1 and TRBJ1-4; the match to TRBD1 covers 9 bases. The CDR3 runs to 15 residues. The trim removed 4 bases at V and 2 bases at J, leaving 3 bases unmatched. Germline CDR1 and CDR2: SGHRS and YFSETQ. The CDR3: CASSTQGATNEKLFF. Written as DNA, the CDR3 is TGCGCCAGCAGCACACAGGGGGCGACTAATGAAAAACTGTTTTTT.

The chain has TRBV7-8 and TRBJ2-5; D might be TRBD2 (7 bases). V shed 3 bases and J shed 5 bases, with 19 bases lying between them. This CDR3 region has 16 residues. Germline V gene lookup returns CDR1 SGHVS and CDR2 FQNEAQ. The CDR3 protein is CASSFPPGGLWETQYF. Here the CDR3 DNA reads TGTGCCAGCAGCTTCCCCCCGGGGGGCCTGTGGGAGACCCAGTACTTC.

The chain recombines TRBV10-3 with TRBJ2-5; D is uncertain. Trimming pared 3 bases from V and 4 bases from J, leaving 18 bases between. The V gene's germline CDR1 is ENHRY and CDR2 SYGVKD. The CDR3 has 16 residues. The CDR3 reads CAISDPMGLGVETQYF. CDR3 nucleotide sequence: TGTGCCATCAGTGATCCCATGGGTTTGGGCGTAGAGACCCAGTACTTC.

This chain joins TRBV3-1 (or the pseudogene TRBV3-2) and TRBJ2-3; TRBD1 agrees at 9 bases. The V segment lost 0 bases and the J segment 6 bases; nucleotides outside the gene matches: 4. This CDR3 is built from 15 residues. Germline CDR1 reads LGHDT; CDR2 reads YNNKEL (reference sequence). CDR3 nucleotides: TGTGCCAGCAGCCAAGATGTACAGGGGGCGGATACGCAGTATTTT. Protein: CASSQDVQGADTQYF.

The chain links TRBV28 to TRBJ1-6, with D perhaps TRBD1 (6 bases). V was cut by 6 bases and J by 6 bases, with 6 bases left in between. Per germline, CDR1 MDHEN and CDR2 SYDVKM. This CDR3 spans 12 amino acids. This CDR3 is CASRDSNSPLHF. The CDR3 bases are TGTGCCAGCAGGGACAGTAATTCACCCCTCCACTTT.

The CDR3 DNA sequence: TGTGCCAGCAAGGACGGGAACACTGAAGCTTTCTTT. It is translated as CASKDGNTEAFF. The J gene is TRBJ1-1, the V gene TRBV19, with D uncertain. CDR1 is LNHDA, CDR2 SQIVND, per germline (reference sequence). The CDR3 spans 12 residues. The V and J ends lost 9 bases and 1 base respectively, with 9 bases between them.

This clone showed up just a few times. This chain connects TRBV19 to TRBJ1-6; the D is unclear. Trimming took 3 bases from V and 6 from J, leaving 9 bases between them. There are 14 residues in the CDR3. CDR1 LNHDA and CDR2 SQIVND come from the germline V gene (reference sequence). The CDR3 coding sequence is TGTGCCAGTAGTATCGTGACGGGTAATTCACCCCTCCACTTT. This encodes CASSIVTGNSPLHF.

This chain links TRBV27 with TRBJ2-2, with 10 bases aligning to TRBD1. V gave up 6 bases and J gave up 0 bases; unmatched junction bases: 7. This CDR3 is built from 17 residues. Per the germline V gene, CDR1 is MNHEY and CDR2 is SMNVEV (reference sequence). The CDR3 DNA follows: TGTGCCAGCAGCCGAGGGACAGGGGCCCCGAACACCGGGGAGCTGTTTTTT. Its protein product is CASSRGTGAPNTGELFF.

V and J are TRBV5-4 and TRBJ2-3; D not resolved. The germline V and J ends were trimmed by 4 bases and 2 bases, with 11 bases remaining between them. CDR3 size: 14 residues. Germline-derived CDR1 and CDR2 are SGHNT and YYREEE (reference sequence). The DNA for the CDR3 is TGTGCCAGCAGCCCACCACCACCCACAGATACGCAGTATTTT. Protein: CASSPPPPTDTQYF.

The gene calls are TRBV20-1 and TRBJ1-1; D uncertain. Germline CDR1 is DFQATT and CDR2 is SNEGSKA (reference sequence). V shed 3 bases and J shed 8 bases, with 10 bases lying between them. The CDR3 length is 11 residues. CDR3 in DNA: TGCAGTGCTAGTAGGCAGATAGAAGCTTTCTTT. Translation gives CSASRQIEAFF.

V usage is TRBV9 and J usage is TRBJ1-1; D unclear. Germline values: CDR1 SGDLS, CDR2 YYNGEE. With 0 bases removed from V and 4 bases from J, the gap between germline ends came to 10 bases. The CDR3 runs 14 residues. DNA for the CDR3: TGTGCCAGCAGCGTAGCCTCAGGTTCCACTGAAGCTTTCTTT. Amino acid sequence: CASSVASGSTEAFF.

The chain has TRBV9 and TRBJ2-2; TRBD1 might be the D (5 bases). In germline, CDR1 is SGDLS, CDR2 YYNGEE. The V end lost 4 bases, the J end lost 3 bases, and 25 bases lay between the germline ends. The CDR3 runs 19 residues. This chain's CDR3 is CASSRRRQTSLWDTGELFF. The CDR3, as DNA: TGTGCCAGCAGCCGTCGCAGACAGACGTCTCTATGGGACACCGGGGAGCTGTTTTTT.

The chain is built from TRBV5-1 and TRBJ2-7; the match to TRBD2 covers 9 bases. Germline CDR1 is SGHRS and CDR2 is YFSETQ. The CDR3 runs to 13 residues. Trimming removed 4 bases from V and 4 bases from J; junction bases left unmatched: 3. As DNA, the CDR3 is TGCGCCAGCAGCCCGGCGGGGGGGTACGAGCAGTACGTC. Its protein product is CASSPAGGYEQYV.